This T cell receptor beta chain was recorded in a study of breast tumors, draining lymph nodes, adjacent tissues. Notes on the study in general: Tumors had less TCR diversity than lymph nodes, more than nontumor tissue. Tumor T cell lymph node origin was a supported hypothesis, not proven. Tumor and nontumor repertoires were significantly more similar in luminal-like than in basal-like breast cancer.

This clonotype is judged medium-sized. Its antigen remains unknown. CDR3 length equals 16 residues. Trimming took off 2 bases at V and 4 bases at J, with 18 bases between the two ends. The V gene's germline CDR1 is SGHRS and CDR2 YFSETQ. Each CDR3 protein gets one entry after TCRdb re-called the multiplex PCR reads with MiXCR. The sample records several thousand distinct CDR3 sequences, about two fifths being singletons. The chain carries TRBV5-1 and TRBJ1-2; D may be TRBD1 (6 bases). The TCR originated in a female donor with breast cancer. Some clones in this sample may be carry-over from other donors' samples. The sequenced sample was tumor-adjacent breast tissue. The CDR3 DNA reads as TGCGCCAGCAGCTTTTTTTGGGTACAGGGAACCTATGGCTACACCTTC. This sequence encodes CASSFFWVQGTYGYTF.